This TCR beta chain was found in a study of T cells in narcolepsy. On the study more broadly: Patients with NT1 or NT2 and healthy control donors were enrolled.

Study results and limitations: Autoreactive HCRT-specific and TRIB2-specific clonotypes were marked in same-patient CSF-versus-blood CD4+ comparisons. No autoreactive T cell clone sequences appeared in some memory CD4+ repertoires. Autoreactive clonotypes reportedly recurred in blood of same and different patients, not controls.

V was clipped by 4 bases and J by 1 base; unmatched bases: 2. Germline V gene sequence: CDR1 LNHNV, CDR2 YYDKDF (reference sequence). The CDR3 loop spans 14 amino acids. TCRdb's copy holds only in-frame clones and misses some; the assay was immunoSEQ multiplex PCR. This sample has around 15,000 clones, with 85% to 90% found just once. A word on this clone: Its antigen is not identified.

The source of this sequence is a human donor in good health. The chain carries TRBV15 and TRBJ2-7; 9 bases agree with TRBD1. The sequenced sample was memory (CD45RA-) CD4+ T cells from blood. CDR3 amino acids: CATSIDRGSYEQYF. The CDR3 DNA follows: TGTGCCACCAGCATAGACAGGGGGTCCTACGAGCAGTACTTC.